These T cell receptor beta chains were read from a single sample in a study of blood T cells in healthy people across ages. TCRdb processed the 5' RACE reads anew with MiXCR; each CDR3 protein has one entry. The table lists some 1 million distinct CDR3 sequences, around 45% of them singletons. The sequenced sample consisted of blood. These receptors were collected from a woman aged 60-75 years in good health. Each CDR3 is given with its conserved first and last residue. The D gene is left open where the match is weak. Clone size is not always given. Where it is, it says once, few, many or a class for expanded clones.

CDR3 DNA: TGTGCCAGCAGTGAAACTCGGGACCCAAGGGGCACAGATACGCAGTATTTT
CDR3 protein: CASSETRDPRGTDTQYF
V gene: TRBV25-1
D gene: -
J gene: TRBJ2-3
clone size: few

CDR3 DNA: TGTGCCAGCAGCCAAGACAGCGTCCGTACCACAGATACGCAGTATTTT
CDR3 protein: CASSQDSVRTTDTQYF
V gene: TRBV14
D gene: -
J gene: TRBJ2-3
clone size: -

CDR3 DNA: TGCAGCGTTGGTAGTGGACAGGGGGGCGGCTACACCTTC
CDR3 protein: CSVGSGQGGGYTF
V gene: TRBV29-1
D gene: TRBD1
J gene: TRBJ1-2
clone size: -

CDR3 DNA: TGTGCCAGCAGAAGGGGCGCCAGCTACAATGAGCAGTTCTTC
CDR3 protein: CASRRGASYNEQFF
V gene: TRBV27
D gene: -
J gene: TRBJ2-1
clone size: -

CDR3 DNA: TGTGCCAGCAGCCCAGGCGGGGGCTGGGAGACCCAGTACTTC
CDR3 protein: CASSPGGGWETQYF
V gene: TRBV7-6
D gene: -
J gene: TRBJ2-5
clone size: -

CDR3 DNA: TGTGCCAGCACTCCAGCGGGAGTTGGTACGCAGTATTTT
CDR3 protein: CASTPAGVGTQYF
V gene: TRBV6-5
D gene: TRBD2
J gene: TRBJ2-3
clone size: -

CDR3 DNA: TGCAGTGCTGGTCCTAGCGGGAGTGGCACAGATACGCAGTATTTT
CDR3 protein: CSAGPSGSGTDTQYF
V gene: TRBV20-1
D gene: TRBD2
J gene: TRBJ2-3
clone size: -

CDR3 DNA: TGTGCCAGCAGGGGGACAGCCTCCCGTCCTCTCTCCTATAATTCACCCCTCCACTTT
CDR3 protein: CASRGTASRPLSYNSPLHF
V gene: TRBV12-3/TRBV12-4
D gene: TRBD1
J gene: TRBJ1-6
clone size: -

CDR3 DNA: TGCAGCGTTGTGGCGGTGGACTATGGCTACACCTTC
CDR3 protein: CSVVAVDYGYTF
V gene: TRBV29-1
D gene: -
J gene: TRBJ1-2
clone size: -

CDR3 DNA: TGTGCCAGCAGCGTAGGCGTCAGTTACAATGAGCAGTTCTTC
CDR3 protein: CASSVGVSYNEQFF
V gene: TRBV7-9
D gene: -
J gene: TRBJ2-1
clone size: -

CDR3 DNA: TGCGCCAGCAGTGAGCCTTTAGCGTATTCCTCCTACAAGGAGCAGTTCTTC
CDR3 protein: CASSEPLAYSSYKEQFF
V gene: TRBV10-2
D gene: -
J gene: TRBJ2-1
clone size: -

CDR3 DNA: TGTGCCAGCAGCTTGGAACAGGGCGAGACCCAGTACTTC
CDR3 protein: CASSLEQGETQYF
V gene: TRBV7-9
D gene: -
J gene: TRBJ2-5
clone size: -

CDR3 DNA: TGTACCAGCAGCTTATCCGAGACAGGGGACACTGAAGCTTTCTTT
CDR3 protein: CTSSLSETGDTEAFF
V gene: TRBV7-9
D gene: TRBD1
J gene: TRBJ1-1
clone size: once

CDR3 DNA: TGTGCCTTCAGTGCGATAGGGGCCTACGAGCAGTACTTC
CDR3 protein: CAFSAIGAYEQYF
V gene: TRBV10-3
D gene: -
J gene: TRBJ2-7
clone size: -

CDR3 DNA: TGTGCCAGCAGCTCGTACCCGGGAGTGTTGGATGAGCAGTTCTTC
CDR3 protein: CASSSYPGVLDEQFF
V gene: TRBV7-3
D gene: -
J gene: TRBJ2-1
clone size: -

CDR3 DNA: TGTGCCAGCAGCTCCCGAGGGCTAGCGGCCTCCTACAATGAGCAGTTCTTC
CDR3 protein: CASSSRGLAASYNEQFF
V gene: TRBV12-3/TRBV12-4
D gene: TRBD2
J gene: TRBJ2-1
clone size: -

CDR3 DNA: TGTGCCAGCAGTTTGTCGGGTAGCCTGAACACTGAAGCTTTCTTT
CDR3 protein: CASSLSGSLNTEAFF
V gene: TRBV27
D gene: -
J gene: TRBJ1-1
clone size: -

CDR3 DNA: TGTGCCAGCAGTGGGCGGACAGCTGGGAATTCACCCCTCCACTTT
CDR3 protein: CASSGRTAGNSPLHF
V gene: TRBV2
D gene: -
J gene: TRBJ1-6
clone size: few

CDR3 DNA: TGTGCCAGCAGCGGGGGCGGCACAGATACGCAGTATTTT
CDR3 protein: CASSGGGTDTQYF
V gene: TRBV9
D gene: -
J gene: TRBJ2-3
clone size: many

CDR3 DNA: TGTGCCAGCACCCGGGACAGCGGACGTCAGCCCCAGCATTTT
CDR3 protein: CASTRDSGRQPQHF
V gene: TRBV2
D gene: TRBD1
J gene: TRBJ1-5
clone size: few

CDR3 DNA: TGTGCCAGCAGCCAACTCCGGGACAGGGCAAATGAGCAGTACTTC
CDR3 protein: CASSQLRDRANEQYF
V gene: TRBV14
D gene: TRBD1
J gene: TRBJ2-5
clone size: -

CDR3 DNA: TGTGCCGCCAGTGACCGGACAGGGGCAGCAGATACGCAGTATTTT
CDR3 protein: CAASDRTGAADTQYF
V gene: TRBV24-1
D gene: TRBD1
J gene: TRBJ2-3
clone size: -

CDR3 DNA: TGCAGCGTTTCGGGATTTGGGGGACTAGCGGGGGGCTACGAGCAGTACTTC
CDR3 protein: CSVSGFGGLAGGYEQYF
V gene: TRBV29-1
D gene: TRBD2
J gene: TRBJ2-7
clone size: many

CDR3 DNA: TGTGCCAGCAGCCAAGATAACAGCGGCGCTCAAGAGACCCAGTACTTC
CDR3 protein: CASSQDNSGAQETQYF
V gene: TRBV4-2
D gene: -
J gene: TRBJ2-5
clone size: -

CDR3 DNA: TGTGCCACCAGCAGAGATTCTGGGTATGGGGAGACCCAGTACTTC
CDR3 protein: CATSRDSGYGETQYF
V gene: TRBV15
D gene: -
J gene: TRBJ2-5
clone size: -

CDR3 DNA: TGTGCCAGCAGCCAAGATCGAGGGGGGGCTGGAAACACCATATATTTT
CDR3 protein: CASSQDRGGAGNTIYF
V gene: TRBV4-2
D gene: -
J gene: TRBJ1-3
clone size: few

CDR3 DNA: TGTGCCAGCAGTCCCTTGCTCCCCGGGACAGGCCTTATGACCCAGTACTTC
CDR3 protein: CASSPLLPGTGLMTQYF
V gene: TRBV6-6
D gene: TRBD1
J gene: TRBJ2-5
clone size: -